These 5 T cell receptor beta chains share one sample of origin, sequenced in a study of cytomegalovirus exposure and HLA in healthy donors. With 60 Vbeta and 13 Jbeta primers, the PCR was carried out. Some clones are missing from TCRdb's copy, which holds only in-frame ones; the method was immunoSEQ multiplex PCR. In total, the table holds approximately 170,000 clones. Sequenced: PBMCs. The source of these receptors is a woman between 18 and 29 years old in good health and CMV-seropositive.

The chain is built from TRBV13 and TRBJ1-1, with D possibly being TRBD1 (5 bases). The V and J ends lost 0 bases and 4 bases respectively, with 9 bases between them. This CDR3 has 14 residues. CDR1 and CDR2 (germline): PRHDT, FYEKMQ (reference sequence). The CDR3 region is CASSLGQAGTEAFF. As DNA, the CDR3 is TGTGCCAGCAGCTTAGGACAGGCCGGCACTGAAGCTTTCTTT.

The V gene is TRBV6-5, the J gene TRBJ2-5; possibly TRBD1 for D (6 bases). This CDR3 is 15 amino acids long. Germline V gene sequence: CDR1 MNHEY, CDR2 SVGAGI. Trimming cost V 0 bases and J 4 bases, with 12 bases left between them. CDR3 protein: CASSYSQGGGETQYF. The CDR3 DNA sequence: TGTGCCAGCAGTTACTCACAGGGTGGGGGAGAGACCCAGTACTTC.

The rearrangement joins TRBV7-9 to TRBJ1-2; 8 bases agree with TRBD1. V dropped 5 bases and J dropped 3; count of bases not matched to a gene: 8. The CDR3 is made up of 15 amino acids. CDR1 and CDR2 (germline): SEHNR, FQNEAQ (reference sequence). CDR3 nucleotide sequence: TGTGCCAGCAGCGCCAGGCAGGGGGCCGACTATGGCTACACCTTC. It translates to CASSARQGADYGYTF.

The V gene is TRBV7-9, the J gene TRBJ2-5; D is unclear. V was clipped by 4 bases and J by 0 bases, with 9 bases between them. The CDR3 is made up of 14 amino acids. Germline lookup yields CDR1 SEHNR and CDR2 FQNEAQ (reference sequence). The CDR3, as DNA: TGTGCCAGCAGCTCTACAGAGTACCAAGAGACCCAGTACTTC. Protein: CASSSTEYQETQYF.

V is TRBV7-6 and J is TRBJ2-3, with D perhaps matching TRBD2 (5 bases). The CDR3 extends over 16 amino acids. The germline CDR1 and CDR2 sequences are SGHVS and FNYEAQ. V lost 5 bases and J 1 base, leaving 16 bases between the germline ends. CDR3 loop: CASSLLPSQRTDTQYF. The CDR3 DNA reads as TGTGCCAGCAGCCTCCTTCCTAGCCAACGCACAGATACGCAGTATTTT.